The rows below give T cell receptor beta chains drawn from one sample of a study of T cells in Graves' hyperthyroidism and ophthalmopathy. TCRdb passed the multiplex PCR reads through MiXCR, listing each CDR3 protein once. Among some 420,000 distinct CDR3 sequences listed, roughly an eighth were seen once. Specimen: blood. These receptors were collected from a woman under 30 with Graves' hyperthyroidism. CDR3s include the opening cysteine and the closing phenylalanine or tryptophan. The order of the fields is D gene, J gene, clone size, V gene, CDR3 protein, CDR3 DNA. D genes are given only for firm matches. The size entry is marked missing in some rows and otherwise reads once, few, many or a size class.

>NA|TRBJ2-3|many|TRBV2
CASSRVDGTDTQYF
TGTGCCTCTTCTAGGGTGGATGGCACAGATACGCAGTATTTT
>TRBD2|TRBJ2-1|NA|TRBV6-4
CASSDSSSGSSNEQFF
TGTGCCAGCAGTGACTCGAGTAGCGGGAGTTCCAATGAGCAGTTCTTC
>NA|TRBJ1-2|few|TRBV27
CACSISYQGIYGYTF
TGTGCCTGCAGCATCAGTTACCAGGGGATCTATGGCTACACCTTC
>NA|TRBJ1-4|few|TRBV6-1
CASSSRAPSARKLFF
TGTGCCAGCAGTTCGCGGGCCCCCTCCGCCCGAAAACTGTTTTTT
>TRBD1|TRBJ1-4|many|TRBV12-3/TRBV12-4
CASSRPTGTGNEKLFF
TGTGCCAGCAGTCGTCCCACCGGGACAGGGAATGAAAAACTGTTTTTT
>NA|TRBJ1-2|many|TRBV28
CASSRPSGGRRRYGYTF
TGTGCCAGCAGCCGACCAAGCGGAGGTCGCCGGCGCTATGGCTACACCTTC
>NA|TRBJ2-1|NA|TRBV6-1
CASSDHRDLNFNEQFF
TGTGCCAGCAGTGACCACAGGGATTTAAATTTCAATGAGCAGTTCTTC
>NA|TRBJ2-3|few|TRBV9
CASSVAPFYSTDTQYF
TGTGCCAGCAGCGTAGCTCCGTTTTACAGCACAGATACGCAGTATTTT
>TRBD1|TRBJ1-2|many|TRBV20-1
CSANPQGANYGYTF
TGCAGTGCCAACCCTCAGGGGGCAAACTATGGCTACACCTTC
>NA|TRBJ2-7|NA|TRBV28
CASSPQREEYF
TGTGCCAGCAGTCCTCAGAGAGAGGAGTACTTC
>NA|TRBJ2-7|NA|TRBV18
CASSPLRDGTYEQYF
TGTGCCAGCTCACCCCTCCGGGACGGAACCTACGAGCAGTACTTC
>TRBD1|TRBJ1-1|NA|TRBV4-1
CASSQPTGGTEAFF
TGCGCCAGCAGCCAACCAACAGGGGGCACTGAAGCTTTCTTT
>NA|TRBJ2-6|few|TRBV24-1
CATSDPGGSGANVLTF
TGTGCCACCAGTGATCCCGGGGGCTCTGGGGCCAACGTCCTGACTTTC
>TRBD2|TRBJ2-1|many|TRBV30
CAWSVWRSGRMYNEQFF
TGTGCCTGGAGTGTTTGGAGGAGCGGGAGGATGTACAATGAGCAGTTCTTC
>TRBD1|TRBJ2-7|many|TRBV6-5
CASSYSSRGLYEQYF
TGTGCCAGCAGTTACTCGAGCAGGGGGCTCTACGAGCAGTACTTC
>NA|TRBJ1-2|NA|TRBV5-4
CASSSVLGAERAYGYTF
TGTGCCAGCAGCTCCGTTCTGGGCGCTGAGCGTGCCTATGGCTACACCTTC
>NA|TRBJ1-3|NA|TRBV6-1
CASELWEDTIYF
TGTGCCAGCGAGCTGTGGGAGGACACCATATATTTT
>TRBD2|TRBJ2-7|few|TRBV7-9
CASSLAAGGPVEQYF
TGTGCCAGCAGCTTAGCAGCGGGAGGGCCGGTCGAGCAGTACTTC
>NA|TRBJ1-1|many|TRBV20-1
CSARGGSDTEAFF
TGCAGTGCTAGGGGTGGGAGTGACACTGAAGCTTTCTTT
>TRBD2|TRBJ2-7|NA|TRBV12-3/TRBV12-4
CASSGGRGVSHEQYF
TGTGCCAGCAGTGGGGGACGGGGGGTGTCCCACGAGCAGTACTTC
>TRBD1|TRBJ1-1|many|TRBV6-1
CASHRGNTEAFF
TGTGCCAGTCACAGGGGAAACACTGAAGCTTTCTTT
>NA|TRBJ2-2|NA|TRBV9
CASSRLPDERPNTGELFF
TGTGCCAGCAGCCGACTGCCGGATGAGCGACCAAACACCGGGGAGCTGTTTTTT
>NA|TRBJ2-5|many|TRBV12-3/TRBV12-4
CASGRDGHQETQYF
TGTGCCAGCGGCCGGGACGGCCACCAAGAGACCCAGTACTTC
>NA|TRBJ1-4|few|TRBV27
CASSTLTSVHEKLFF
TGTGCCAGCAGTACGCTAACAAGTGTTCATGAAAAACTGTTTTTT
>NA|TRBJ1-1|many|TRBV3-1
CASSHRVSGAFF
TGTGCCAGCAGCCACAGGGTTTCGGGCGCTTTCTTT
>NA|TRBJ2-2|NA|TRBV5-6
CASSSYQGTGELFF
TGTGCCAGCAGCTCCTACCAGGGAACCGGGGAGCTGTTTTTT
>TRBD1|TRBJ2-1|many|TRBV27
CASSLSVTGVEQFF
TGTGCCAGCAGTTTATCAGTGACAGGGGTCGAGCAGTTCTTC
>NA|TRBJ1-2|many|TRBV28
CASSLKGANYGYTF
TGTGCCAGCAGTTTAAAGGGGGCTAACTATGGCTACACCTTC
>NA|TRBJ1-6|NA|TRBV2
CASKGQLTLHF
TGTGCCAGCAAGGGGCAGCTCACCCTCCACTTT
>TRBD2|TRBJ2-5|many|TRBV7-2
CASSPWGLVQETQYF
TGTGCCAGCAGCCCGTGGGGACTAGTCCAAGAGACCCAGTACTTC
>NA|TRBJ2-7|many|TRBV27
CASSLRPPTYEQYF
TGTGCCAGCAGTTTACGGCCCCCAACCTACGAGCAGTACTTC
>NA|TRBJ1-2|few|TRBV18
CASSPPGRPDGYTF
TGTGCCAGCTCACCACCGGGTCGGCCGGATGGCTACACCTTC
>NA|TRBJ2-5|many|TRBV9
CASSGRGGGTYF
TGTGCCAGCAGCGGCAGGGGCGGAGGGACGTACTTC
>TRBD1|TRBJ2-1|once|TRBV12-3/TRBV12-4
CASSFLVGTDYNEQFF
TGTGCCAGCAGTTTCCTAGTCGGGACAGACTACAATGAGCAGTTCTTC
>NA|TRBJ1-5|many|TRBV30
CAWSGGNQPQHF
TGTGCCTGGAGTGGGGGCAATCAGCCCCAGCATTTT
>NA|TRBJ2-2|NA|TRBV4-3
CASRTSGADGELFF
TGCGCCAGCAGGACGTCGGGAGCGGACGGGGAGCTGTTTTTT
>TRBD1|TRBJ1-2|NA|TRBV30
CAWSVDRAYGYTF
TGTGCCTGGAGTGTAGACAGGGCCTATGGCTACACCTTC
>NA|TRBJ2-7|few|TRBV30
CAWSAPLRGPTYEQYF
TGTGCCTGGAGTGCCCCCCTTCGGGGGCCCACCTACGAGCAGTACTTC
>TRBD1|TRBJ2-3|many|TRBV6-2/TRBV6-3
CASSYYITGTGDTQYF
TGTGCCAGCAGTTACTACATAACCGGGACAGGGGATACGCAGTATTTT
>NA|TRBJ2-3|many|TRBV11-1
CASSFEPSTDTQYF
TGTGCCAGCAGCTTCGAACCGAGCACAGATACGCAGTATTTT
>TRBD2|TRBJ2-7|many|TRBV5-1
CASSLERGSYEQYF
TGCGCCAGCAGCTTGGAGCGGGGCTCCTACGAGCAGTACTTC
>NA|TRBJ2-3|many|TRBV28
CASTGGSFDTDTQYF
TGTGCCAGCACAGGTGGGAGCTTCGACACAGATACGCAGTATTTT
>TRBD1|TRBJ1-5|NA|TRBV5-6
CASSRRLGTGGNQPQHF
TGTGCCAGCAGCCGCCGCCTCGGGACAGGGGGCAATCAGCCCCAGCATTTT
>TRBD2|TRBJ2-2|NA|TRBV9
CASSGTSGRNTGELFF
TGTGCCAGCAGCGGCACTAGCGGGAGGAACACCGGGGAGCTGTTTTTT
>NA|TRBJ1-4|NA|TRBV7-9
CASSFTENNEKLFF
TGTGCCAGCAGCTTCACAGAGAATAATGAAAAACTGTTTTTT
>NA|TRBJ2-7|few|TRBV3-1
CASSRAGNEQYF
TGTGCCAGCAGCCGCGCAGGGAACGAGCAGTACTTC
>NA|TRBJ2-7|many|TRBV20-1
CSARLPERNYEQYF
TGCAGTGCCCGCCTCCCAGAGCGGAACTACGAGCAGTACTTC